Detailed here is one T cell receptor beta chain. TCRbeta library preparation incorporated unique molecular identifiers. TCRdb independently ran MiXCR on the PCR reads; one entry per CDR3 protein. The sample lists 330,000 or so distinct CDR3 sequences; 10% were seen once. Germline V gives CDR1 SGHAT, CDR2 FQNNGV. J was trimmed by 6 bases and V by 0 bases; bases with no gene match: 12. The CDR3 has 17 residues. The data were taken from a study of T-cell reconstitution after alpha-beta-depleted transplantation in children. The sequences come from PBMCs from the stem cell graft donor, collected from the stem cell graft. The sequence came from a human donor who donated a stem cell graft to a child with acute lymphoblastic leukemia. The V gene is TRBV11-2, the J gene TRBJ2-5; 8 bases agree with TRBD2. CDR3 region: CASSLDTGRGTGKTQYF. The CDR3 nucleotides are TGTGCCAGCAGCTTAGATACCGGGAGGGGAACGGGGAAGACCCAGTACTTC. The full variable domain, its missing parts supplied by reference TRBV11-2 and TRBJ2-5, is EAGVAQSPRYKIIEKRQSVAFWCNPISGHATLYWYQQILGQGPKLLIQFQNNGVVDDSQLPKDRFSAERLKGVDSTLKIQPAKLEDSAVYLCASSLDTGRGTGKTQYFGPGTRLLVL.